A selection of T cell receptor beta chains follows, all from one sample in a study of blood T cell repertoires in COVID-19. Using immunoSEQ multiplex PCR, the repertoire was profiled, and TCRdb retains in-frame clones only, with some absent. The sample consists of more than 250,000 clones, around 83% of them appearing once. Material for sequencing was peripheral blood. The receptors originated from a man between 18 and 29 years old with active or convalescent COVID-19. Each CDR3 is given with its conserved first and last residue. A D gene is named only where the DNA matches it firmly. Clone size, where shown, is once, few, many, or a class for clones that have expanded.

TRBJ1-2 | - | TRBD1 | TRBV19 | TGTGCCAGTAGTATAGACACCTGGACAGGAAGCTATGGCTACACCTTC | CASSIDTWTGSYGYTF
TRBJ2-2 | - | - | TRBV5-1 | TGCGCCAGCAGCTTGAGGGAAACAGGGAGGGCCGGGGAGCTGTTTTTT | CASSLRETGRAGELFF
TRBJ1-2 | - | - | TRBV7-2 | TGTGCCAGCAGCTTAACCCCGGGGGACGGGTATGGCTACACCTTC | CASSLTPGDGYGYTF
TRBJ2-2 | - | TRBD1 | TRBV12-3/TRBV12-4 | TGTGCCAGCAGTACCAGGGGGACCGGGGAGCTGTTTTTT | CASSTRGTGELFF
TRBJ2-7 | - | TRBD2 | TRBV2 | TGTGCCAGCAGGAGCCCAGCGGGAACAAAGTACTTC | CASRSPAGTKYF
TRBJ2-2 | once | - | TRBV2 | TGTGCCAGCCTAAATCTCGTCGACGGGGAGCTGTTTTTT | CASLNLVDGELFF
TRBJ2-3 | - | - | TRBV11-1 | TGTGCCAGCAGCTTAGTAGGTAGCGGATCAGATACGCAGTATTTT | CASSLVGSGSDTQYF
TRBJ2-7 | medium-sized | - | TRBV29-1 | TGCAGCGTTGTAGGGGTAGGGTCCTACGAGCAGTACTTC | CSVVGVGSYEQYF
TRBJ2-1 | - | TRBD2 | TRBV9 | TGTGCCAGGACCGGGACTAGCTACAATGAGCAGTTCTTC | CARTGTSYNEQFF
TRBJ2-1 | once | - | TRBV20-1 | TGCAGTGCTAGAGATCTAGGCGAGCAGTTCTTC | CSARDLGEQFF
TRBJ1-2 | once | TRBD1 | TRBV9 | TGTGCCAGCAGCGACAGGACAGGGACGGACTACACCTTC | CASSDRTGTDYTF